A single TCR beta chain is shown here with its context. The junction shows a germline mismatch at one end, possibly a read error. CDR1 SGHAT and CDR2 FQNNGV come from the germline V gene. CDR3 length: 21 amino acids. This entry belongs to a study of tumor-infiltrating lymphocytes in primary liver carcinoma. A constant-region primer served to make TCR beta cDNA from around 500 ng total RNA. Modified slightly, ARM-PCR produced TCR beta libraries over three nested multiplex PCR rounds. Forward primers for TRBV1-TRBV30 and a C-beta reverse primer served the first two PCR rounds, at about 11 cycles each. TCRdb used MiXCR to reprocess the multiplex PCR reads, holding one entry per CDR3 protein. Found here are fewer than 200,000 distinct CDR3 sequences, approximately 86% of them singletons; the top ten hold 15% to 20%. DNA and RNA were both co-extracted from around 20-30 mg of bulk tissue that had not been sorted.

J is TRBJ2-6 and V is TRBV11-2, with a weak D call TRBD1 (7 bases). Material: tumor tissue from primary liver carcinoma. This sequence originates from a man aged 35-49 years with primary liver carcinoma and hepatitis B virus infection. The chain's CDR3 is CASSMEGDRAISLSGANVLSF. The DNA for the CDR3 is TGTGCCAGCAGCATGGAGGGAGACAGGGCCATTTCCCTCTCTGGGGCCAACGTCCTGTCTTTC.